Below are 31 T cell receptor beta chains sequenced from a single sample in a study of blood T cell repertoires in COVID-19. Sequencing was performed with immunoSEQ multiplex PCR; in TCRdb, only in-frame clones are kept and a portion is missing. The table has approximately 150,000 clones, 81% seen once; the top ten hold more than 6.5%. Material for sequencing was peripheral blood. The origin of the receptors is a human donor in a cohort sampled during active COVID-19.

The CDR3: CASSFRGGQVDEQYF. CDR3 DNA sequence: TGTGCCAGCAGCTTTAGAGGGGGACAGGTAGACGAGCAGTACTTC. This rearrangement joins TRBV5-4 to TRBJ2-7, with 8 bases aligning to TRBD1. The V gene end was trimmed by 2 bases and the J gene end by 5 bases; junction bases not matched to a gene: 9. CDR3 length equals 15 residues. The germline V gene has CDR1 SGHNT and CDR2 YYREEE (reference sequence).

The rearrangement links TRBV6-5 to TRBJ2-7, with TRBD2 matching 14 bases. Germline values: CDR1 MNHEY, CDR2 SVGAGI. Unmatched junction bases numbered 1, after V lost 6 bases and J lost 0 bases. The CDR3 has 15 residues. The CDR3 DNA follows: TGTGCCAGCAGAGGACTAGCGGGAGGCTCCTACGAGCAGTACTTC. It encodes CASRGLAGGSYEQYF.

This clone has just one count. The rearrangement links TRBV7-6 to TRBJ2-1, with 8 bases identical to TRBD1. Germline CDR1 and CDR2: SGHVS and FNYEAQ. CDR3 length equals 15 residues. V lost 5 bases and J lost 7; bases outside the gene matches: 10. CDR3 bases: TGTGCCAGCAGCCGATCCCGGACAGGGCGGAATGAGCAGTTCTTC. It codes for CASSRSRTGRNEQFF.

V and J are TRBV6-5 and TRBJ2-7; a possible D gene is TRBD2 (6 bases). Trimming stripped 6 bases from V and 0 bases from J, with 12 bases between. The CDR3 runs 14 residues. In germline, CDR1 is MNHEY, CDR2 SVGAGI. The CDR3 DNA sequence: TGTGCCAGCAGACCCCCCGGGGGCTCCTACGAGCAGTACTTC. Translating gives CASRPPGGSYEQYF.

J is TRBJ2-7 and V is TRBV11-2; TRBD2 matches at 8 bases. Unmatched junction bases numbered 12, after V lost 1 base and J lost 7 bases. Per the germline V gene, CDR1 is SGHAT and CDR2 is FQNNGV. The CDR3 consists of 16 residues. The CDR3 loop is CASSLVGGREVEEQYF. Written as DNA, the CDR3 is TGTGCCAGCAGCTTAGTAGGGGGGCGGGAGGTAGAAGAGCAGTACTTC.

This clone turned up a few times. The chain links TRBV10-2 to TRBJ2-2, with 11 bases matching TRBD2. In germline, CDR1 is WSHSY, CDR2 SAAADI. The CDR3 covers 15 residues. Losses at the gene ends were 8 bases for V and 2 bases for J; bases not matched to a gene: 4. CDR3 sequence (DNA): TGCGCCAGCCGACTAGCGGGACTTAACACCGGGGAGCTGTTTTTT. Protein product: CASRLAGLNTGELFF.

This clone appeared a single time. CDR3 DNA sequence: TGTGCCAGCAGCGTAGAACCCTCGGGCGAGCAGTACTTC. Protein sequence: CASSVEPSGEQYF. The rearrangement joins TRBV9 to TRBJ2-7; D call uncertain. The CDR3 has 13 residues. In germline, CDR1 is SGDLS, CDR2 YYNGEE. V lost 0 bases, J lost 6 bases, and 10 bases lay in between. The variable domain in full, completed from reference TRBV9 and TRBJ2-7, reads DSGVTQTPKHLITATGQRVTLRCSPRSGDLSVYWYQQSLDQGLQFLIQYYNGEERAKGNILERFSAQQFPDLHSELNLSSLELGDSALYFCASSVEPSGEQYFGPGTRLTVT.

The J gene is TRBJ2-7, the V gene TRBV19; 7 bases agree with TRBD2. The CDR3 sequence is 17 residues long. Losses at the gene ends were 5 bases for V and 2 bases for J; bases not matched to a gene: 15. The germline V gene has CDR1 LNHDA and CDR2 SQIVND (reference sequence). As DNA, the CDR3 is TGTGCCAGTAGTCCACTCGGCTCTAGCGGAGTCACCTACGAGCAGTACTTC. Encoded protein: CASSPLGSSGVTYEQYF.

V usage is TRBV28 and J usage is TRBJ2-6; 10 bases are a match to TRBD1. This CDR3 is 17 amino acids long. CDR1 is MDHEN and CDR2 is SYDVKM in the germline V gene. J was trimmed by 0 bases and V by 7 bases; bases with no gene match: 6. The CDR3 coding sequence is TGTGCCAGCACCATTGGACAGGGGGACTCTGGGGCCAACGTCCTGACTTTC. This encodes CASTIGQGDSGANVLTF.

The V gene is TRBV19, the J gene TRBJ1-2, with D possibly TRBD1 on 6 matching bases. The CDR3 covers 14 residues. Germline V CDR1 and CDR2: LNHDA, SQIVND (reference sequence). Trimming stripped 3 bases from V and 7 bases from J, with 15 bases between. The CDR3: CASSMIQGGGGYTF. Written as DNA, the CDR3 is TGTGCCAGTAGTATGATACAGGGTGGCGGTGGCTACACCTTC.

This clone was recorded once. The same CDR3 arises from other DNA sequences in this sample as well. The chain is built from TRBV6-5 and TRBJ2-7; 11 positions match TRBD1. Germline V gene sequence: CDR1 MNHEY, CDR2 SVGAGI. V gave up 7 bases and J gave up 3 bases; unmatched junction bases: 5. The CDR3 totals 14 residues. The CDR3 reads CASTLGTGGYEQYF. The CDR3 DNA is TGTGCCAGCACCCTCGGGACAGGGGGCTACGAGCAGTACTTC.

The chain links TRBV18 to TRBJ2-6; TRBD1 aligns across 10 bases. J was trimmed by 0 bases and V by 2 bases; bases with no gene match: 10. The germline CDR1 and CDR2 sequences are KGHSH and LQKENI. The CDR3 has 20 residues. The CDR3 loop reads CASSPLIPGQGLSGANVLTF. In DNA, the CDR3 is TGTGCCAGCTCACCATTGATACCGGGACAGGGGCTCTCTGGGGCCAACGTCCTGACTTTC.

This rearrangement joins TRBV28 to TRBJ2-1; D unclear. Trimming removed 4 bases at V and 7 bases at J, with 23 bases between. CDR3 size: 17 residues. Germline V gene lookup returns CDR1 MDHEN and CDR2 SYDVKM. CDR3 loop: CASSSPLSSKARNEQFF. Written as DNA, the CDR3 is TGTGCCAGCAGTTCACCCCTATCGAGTAAAGCTCGGAATGAGCAGTTCTTC.

The gene calls are TRBV5-1 and TRBJ1-1; 7 positions match TRBD1. Germline V CDR1 and CDR2: SGHRS, YFSETQ. The junction had 12 bases not matched to a gene; V was cut back by 4 bases and J by 0 bases. The CDR3 has 17 residues. CDR3 loop: CASSRDRDSQMNTEAFF. CDR3 nucleotide sequence: TGCGCCAGCAGCAGAGACCGGGACAGTCAAATGAACACTGAAGCTTTCTTT.

The chain has TRBV28 and TRBJ2-3; D call uncertain. The CDR3 contains 15 residues. Germline CDR1 MDHEN, CDR2 SYDVKM. With 2 bases removed from V and 0 bases from J, the gap between germline ends came to 9 bases. DNA for the CDR3: TGTGCCAGCAGTTTAGGCGGAGTTAGCACAGATACGCAGTATTTT. Its protein product is CASSLGGVSTDTQYF.

This clone was counted once. The rearrangement joins TRBV7-2 to TRBJ2-7; D is ambiguous. The CDR3 has 13 residues. V was pared by 2 bases and J by 7 bases, with 12 bases between. The germline V gene encodes CDR1 SGHTA and CDR2 FQGNSA. The CDR3 protein is CASSLSPVVEQYF. In nucleotides, the CDR3 is TGTGCCAGCAGCTTATCCCCTGTCGTGGAGCAGTACTTC.

CDR3 in DNA: TGTGCCAGCAGTGAAAGGACAGGGAGGAATTCACCCCTCCACTTT. It codes for CASSERTGRNSPLHF. This chain uses TRBV28 with TRBJ1-6, with TRBD1 matching 8 bases. V lost 5 bases and J lost 7; bases outside the gene matches: 7. Germline CDR1 is MDHEN and CDR2 is SYDVKM. The length of the CDR3 is 15 residues.

The chain couples TRBV27 to TRBJ1-2, with 7 nucleotides matching TRBD1. V was clipped by 5 bases and J by 5 bases; unmatched bases: 11. This CDR3 region has 15 residues. Germline-derived CDR1 and CDR2 are MNHEY and SMNVEV (reference sequence). Here the CDR3 DNA reads TGTGCCAGCAGTCCCGCCGGGACAGCTTCTTATGGCTACACCTTC. It yields the protein CASSPAGTASYGYTF.

V gene TRBV7-6 combines with J gene TRBJ2-7, with 9 bases lining up with TRBD2. The V segment lost 2 bases and the J segment 3 bases; nucleotides outside the gene matches: 11. Germline assignment: CDR1 SGHVS and CDR2 FNYEAQ. There are 17 residues in the CDR3. As DNA, the CDR3 is TGTGCCAGCAGCTTATCAGTTGGTAGCGGGGGTTTCTACGAGCAGTACTTC. This translates into CASSLSVGSGGFYEQYF.

The table lists this clone with a few counts. This chain uses TRBV7-8 with TRBJ2-7; 8 bases agree with TRBD2. In germline, CDR1 is SGHVS, CDR2 FQNEAQ. The CDR3 consists of 16 residues. With 1 base clipped from V and 7 bases from J, the junction kept 12 bases outside the gene matches. The DNA for the CDR3 is TGTGCCAGCAGCTTAGTATTGACGGGAGGGCCAAGGGAGCAGTACTTC. Translated, it gives CASSLVLTGGPREQYF.

V is TRBV28 and J is TRBJ1-2; unclear D gene. Per germline, CDR1 MDHEN and CDR2 SYDVKM. The CDR3 totals 12 residues. The V end lost 5 bases, the J end lost 5 bases, and 9 bases lay between the germline ends. This chain's CDR3 is CASSPIGYGYTF. The CDR3 DNA reads TGTGCCAGCAGTCCAATCGGGTATGGCTACACCTTC.

As DNA, the CDR3 is TGTGCCAGCAGCCAAGACCCTAGCGGGCTTGCCAAAAACATTCAGTACTTC. This encodes CASSQDPSGLAKNIQYF. This sequence joins TRBV3-1 (or the pseudogene TRBV3-2) and TRBJ2-4; 8 nucleotides align to TRBD2. Germline loops: CDR1 LGHDT, CDR2 YNNKEL (reference sequence). CDR3 size: 17 residues. V shed 0 bases, J shed 1 base, and the junction held 5 bases outside the gene matches.

The sample holds a few counts of this clone. The V and J genes are TRBV7-9 and TRBJ2-1, with TRBD2 identical over 11 bases. This CDR3 spans 15 amino acids. The junction had 4 bases not matched to a gene; V was cut back by 5 bases and J by 4 bases. Germline CDR1 reads SEHNR; CDR2 reads FQNEAQ (reference sequence). The CDR3 sequence: CASSRPSGRYNEQFF. In DNA, the CDR3 is TGTGCCAGCAGCCGCCCTAGCGGGAGGTACAATGAGCAGTTCTTC.

This chain joins TRBV7-9 and TRBJ2-7; TRBD1 matches 9 bases. Germline V gene sequence: CDR1 SEHNR, CDR2 FQNEAQ (reference sequence). The CDR3 has 14 residues. Trimming cost V 2 bases and J 8 bases; bases outside gene matches: 7. CDR3 protein: CASSLPGQGLQQYF. The CDR3 nucleotides read TGTGCCAGCAGCTTACCGGGACAGGGCCTCCAGCAGTACTTC.

The rearrangement uses TRBV5-1 and TRBJ2-3, with a weak D call TRBD2 (6 bases). This CDR3 is built from 14 residues. Germline lookup yields CDR1 SGHRS and CDR2 YFSETQ. Between the trimmed V and J ends, which lost 6 bases and 1 base, there was a span of 12 bases. CDR3 sequence (DNA): TGCGCCAGCACCTTCCGCGGGGGCACAGATACGCAGTATTTT. Translation: CASTFRGGTDTQYF.

The CDR3 loop reads CASSAPLGQGSDTQYF. In nucleotides, the CDR3 is TGTGCCAGCAGCGCGCCTTTGGGACAGGGATCGGATACGCAGTATTTT. This chain joins TRBV9 and TRBJ2-3, with TRBD1 matching over 9 bases. With V trimmed by 3 bases and J by 6 bases, 11 bases remained unmatched. There are 16 residues in the CDR3. In germline, CDR1 is SGDLS, CDR2 YYNGEE.

Note on this clone: Germline is not matched at one junction end, which may reflect a read error. The genes are TRBV7-3 and TRBJ2-1; D is possibly TRBD2 (6 bases). Germline-derived CDR1 and CDR2 are SGHTA and FQGTGA. The CDR3 extends over 15 amino acids. CDR3 loop: CASSITTGVSGEQFF. As DNA, the CDR3 is TGTGCCAGCAGCATAACGACGGGAGTGTCGGGTGAGCAGTTCTTC.

This clone showed up just a few times. The chain is built from TRBV9 and TRBJ1-6; TRBD1 matches at 7 bases. J gave up 4 bases and V 4 bases, and 2 bases lay outside the gene matches. This CDR3 region has 14 residues. Per the germline V gene, CDR1 is SGDLS and CDR2 is YYNGEE. This CDR3 is CASSTGQYNSPLHF. DNA for the CDR3: TGTGCCAGCAGCACGGGACAGTATAATTCACCCCTCCACTTT.

This rearrangement joins TRBV10-3 to TRBJ2-1, with 11 bases matching TRBD2. The germline V gene has CDR1 ENHRY and CDR2 SYGVKD. CDR3 size: 15 residues. The junction had 7 bases not matched to a gene; V was cut back by 4 bases and J by 8 bases. The CDR3 DNA follows: TGTGCCATCAGTGGAACTAGCGGGAGTCTCGATGAGCAGTTCTTC. Translating gives CAISGTSGSLDEQFF.

The V call is TRBV6-2 or TRBV6-3, the J call TRBJ2-2, with 11 bases that match TRBD2. V dropped 4 bases and J dropped 4; count of bases not matched to a gene: 17. This CDR3 has 20 amino acids. Looked up from germline, CDR1 is MNHEY and CDR2 is SVGEGT. The CDR3 region has the DNA TGTGCCAGCAGTTGGTACGGGGGACTAGCGGTAAAAGGGGGCACCGGGGAGCTGTTTTTT. This gives the protein CASSWYGGLAVKGGTGELFF.

The genes are TRBV7-2 and TRBJ2-3; TRBD2 matches at 8 bases. This CDR3 has 18 residues. Germline V CDR1 and CDR2: SGHTA, FQGNSA. J was trimmed by 7 bases and V by 4 bases; bases with no gene match: 19. In DNA form, the CDR3 reads TGTGCCAGCAGCTCCCGGTCCCAGCGGGAGCAAAACTTGTATACGCAGTATTTT. This sequence encodes CASSSRSQREQNLYTQYF.